A selection of T cell receptor beta chains follows, all from one sample in a study of cytomegalovirus exposure and HLA in healthy donors. Using immunoSEQ multiplex PCR, the repertoire was profiled, and TCRdb retains in-frame clones only, with some absent. This sample yields fewer than 250,000 clones, of which almost 75% are seen a single time; 2.5% to 4% belongs to the top ten. Input material: PBMCs. These receptors were obtained from a woman between 25 and 40 years old in good health and CMV-seropositive. Each CDR3 is given with its conserved first and last residue. A D gene is named only where the DNA matches it firmly. Clone size appears in some rows only: once, few, many, or a class for an expanded clone.

TRBJ1-5,TRBD1,.,TRBV7-2,TGTGCCAGCAGCCGCCAGACAGGGGGCGGGCAGCCCCAGCATTTT,CASSRQTGGGQPQHF
TRBJ2-3,TRBD2,.,TRBV5-3,TGTGCCAGAAGCTTGATTCTAACAAGCGGGGCGCAGTATTTT,CARSLILTSGAQYF
TRBJ2-2,TRBD2,.,TRBV18,TGTGCCAGCTCGAAACGGGGGGACACCGGGGAGCTGTTTTTT,CASSKRGDTGELFF
TRBJ1-1,.,.,TRBV28,TGTGCCAGCAGCCCCATCAACACTGAAGCTTTCTTT,CASSPINTEAFF
TRBJ1-2,.,.,TRBV6-4,TGTGCCAGCAGTGTCCGCGTTGGCTACACCTTC,CASSVRVGYTF
TRBJ2-7,TRBD2,.,TRBV5-1,TGCGCCAGCAGCCCCACTAGCGGGAGAGGCGAGCAGTACTTC,CASSPTSGRGEQYF
TRBJ1-5,.,few,TRBV10-3,TGTGCCATCAGTGACAGGGCTCAGCCCCAGCATTTT,CAISDRAQPQHF
TRBJ2-7,TRBD2,.,TRBV5-1,TGCGCCAGCAGTAAGAAGCGGGAGACGGACAACGAGCAGTACTTC,CASSKKRETDNEQYF
TRBJ2-1,.,.,TRBV11-1,TGTGCCAGCAGCTTAGCGTTGCGGACTACATACAATGAGCAGTTCTTC,CASSLALRTTYNEQFF
TRBJ2-1,TRBD1,.,TRBV10-3,TGTGCCATCAGTGGGACAGGGGCCGATGAGCAGTTCTTC,CAISGTGADEQFF
TRBJ2-7,TRBD1,.,TRBV5-6,TGTGCCAGCAGCCGACAGGGGTCACTGTCCTACGAGCAGTACTTC,CASSRQGSLSYEQYF
TRBJ2-7,.,.,TRBV18,TGTGCCAGCTCAGGGTGGGCAGTCGGTATCTACGAGCAGTACTTC,CASSGWAVGIYEQYF
TRBJ2-3,.,.,TRBV10-2,TGCGCCAGCGAAGCACTCTCGGGGGATATAGATACGCAGTATTTT,CASEALSGDIDTQYF
TRBJ2-3,TRBD2,.,TRBV6-1,TGTGCCAGCAGTGAAGCGGCACCAGGAGCGGGAAGCACAGATACGCAGTATTTT,CASSEAAPGAGSTDTQYF
TRBJ2-2,TRBD2,.,TRBV6-5,TGTGCCGCCAGATTGGGCGGGAGCTTTACCGGGGAGCTGTTTTTT,CAARLGGSFTGELFF
TRBJ1-5,.,.,TRBV19,TGTGCCAGTAGTAAGAGGGACACGCAGGATGCTAGCAATCAGCCCCAGCATTTT,CASSKRDTQDASNQPQHF
TRBJ2-7,.,.,TRBV6-5,TGTGCCAGCAGATCCCTGGAGGGGTACGAGCAGTACTTC,CASRSLEGYEQYF
TRBJ2-2,.,.,TRBV4-2,TGTGCCAGCAGCCAAGGGAGAGGCACCGGGGAGCTGTTTTTT,CASSQGRGTGELFF
TRBJ2-2,TRBD1,.,TRBV6-5,TGTGCCAGCAGTGTAGACAGGGCGAACACCGGGGAGCTGTTTTTT,CASSVDRANTGELFF
TRBJ2-3,.,.,TRBV5-4,TGTGCCAGCAGCCGGCCAGGGCGGAGTACCACAGATACGCAGTATTTT,CASSRPGRSTTDTQYF
TRBJ2-7,TRBD2,.,TRBV27,TGTGCTACTCGAGGGCTAGCGGAGGGGTACGAGCAGTACTTC,CATRGLAEGYEQYF
TRBJ2-1,.,.,TRBV5-1,TGCGCCAGCAGCGAACTTATCTCCTACAATGAGCAGTTCTTC,CASSELISYNEQFF
TRBJ1-5,.,once,TRBV27,TGTGCCAGCAGTTCCCGAGGGGGTAGCAATCAGCCCCAGCATTTT,CASSSRGGSNQPQHF
TRBJ2-4,TRBD1,.,TRBV18,TGTGCCAGCTCACCCGGGACAGGGGGCCGCCTAGCCAAAAACATTCAGTACTTC,CASSPGTGGRLAKNIQYF
TRBJ2-1,TRBD1,once,TRBV29-1,TGCAGCGTTCGGTTGCAGGGGGCCAGTGAGCAGTTCTTC,CSVRLQGASEQFF
TRBJ2-4,TRBD1,.,TRBV10-1,TGCGCCAGCAGTGAGACCGGGACAGGAATTCAGTACTTC,CASSETGTGIQYF
TRBJ2-5,.,.,TRBV5-6,TGTGCCAGCAGCTTGGGTAGCACGGAGTACTTC,CASSLGSTEYF
TRBJ2-2,.,few,TRBV15,TGTGCCACCAGCATGGACAGCAGTGGCACCGGGGAGCTGTTTTTT,CATSMDSSGTGELFF
TRBJ1-3,TRBD1,.,TRBV5-1,TGCGCCAGCAGCTCCGGGACAGGGAAGTCTGGAAACACCATATATTTT,CASSSGTGKSGNTIYF
TRBJ2-1,TRBD2,.,TRBV2,TGTGCCAGCGGGGCGACTAGCGGGAGTTCCTACAATGAGCAGTTCTTC,CASGATSGSSYNEQFF
TRBJ1-1,TRBD1,.,TRBV2,TGTGCCAGCATCCTAGGACAGGAAGAAGCTTTCTTT,CASILGQEEAFF
TRBJ2-1,.,.,TRBV28,TGTGCCACCCGTCTAGGTCTCATTGGTGAGCAGTTCTTC,CATRLGLIGEQFF